This entry lists 12 T cell receptor beta chains sequenced from one sample in a study of beta chain features in type 1 diabetes. All of the isolated RNA was reverse transcribed, so expressed TCRB transcripts were sequenced. Profiling relied on immunoSEQ multiplex PCR, and the TCRdb table lists in-frame clones only, not all of them. The sample gives about 330,000 clones, approximately 9.9% of which show up once; about 0.015% is in the top ten. Sequenced sample: naive CD4+ T cells from blood. These receptors were taken from a woman aged 30 to 39 in good health.

The table lists this clone with a few counts. This chain links TRBV28 with TRBJ2-7, with D unclear. Between the trimmed V and J ends, which lost 2 bases and 0 bases, there was a span of 2 bases. This CDR3 contains 12 residues. Germline V lookup: CDR1 MDHEN, CDR2 SYDVKM. The CDR3 DNA reads as TGTGCCAGCAGTTTACTCTCCTACGAGCAGTACTTC. It encodes CASSLLSYEQYF.

The table lists this clone with a few counts. V usage is TRBV30 and J usage is TRBJ1-5; possible D gene TRBD1, 6 bases. The V and J ends lost 3 bases and 6 bases respectively, with 15 bases between them. CDR1 is GTSNPN, CDR2 SVGIG, per germline (reference sequence). The CDR3 is 14 residues long. The CDR3 DNA reads as TGTGCCTGGAGCCCCTCAGTGGGGGCTCAGCCCCAGCATTTT. It encodes CAWSPSVGAQPQHF. Using reference TRBV30 and TRBJ1-5 for the parts outside the CDR3, the full variable domain is SQTIHQWPATLVQPVGSPLSLECTVEGTSNPNLYWYRQAAGRGLQLLFYSVGIGQISSEVPQNLSASRPQDRQFILSSKKLLLSDSGFYLCAWSPSVGAQPQHFGDGTRLSIL.

The V and J genes are TRBV29-1 and TRBJ2-3; TRBD2 agrees at 12 bases. CDR3 length: 17 amino acids. Losses at the gene ends were 6 bases for V and 4 bases for J; bases not matched to a gene: 14. Germline CDR1 reads SQVTM; CDR2 reads ANQGSEA. The CDR3, as DNA: TGCAGCGTACCCCAAAGTAGACTAGCGGGAGTCGCAGATACGCAGTATTTT. Protein: CSVPQSRLAGVADTQYF.

There are a few counts of this clone. The chain combines TRBV6-4 with TRBJ2-3; TRBD1 aligns across 7 bases. This CDR3 is built from 14 residues. Germline CDR1 and CDR2: MRHNA and SNTAGT. The ends lost 4 bases at V and 1 base at J; junction bases unmatched: 2. CDR3 in DNA: TGTGCCAGCAGTGGAACAGGGGGCACAGATACGCAGTATTTT. It specifies CASSGTGGTDTQYF.

The chain has TRBV6-5 and TRBJ1-4; perhaps TRBD1 as D (6 bases). The CDR3 sequence is 14 residues long. The ends were cut back, 7 bases at V and 7 bases at J, with 16 bases in the middle. From germline, CDR1 is MNHEY and CDR2 SVGAGI. The CDR3 DNA sequence: TGTGCCAGCAAACCGGGACACAGAGGTGAAAAACTGTTTTTT. Amino acids: CASKPGHRGEKLFF.

CDR3 sequence reads: CASTNQGLAGSYEQYF. The CDR3 DNA sequence: TGCGCCAGCACCAACCAGGGACTAGCGGGGTCCTACGAGCAGTACTTC. V is TRBV5-1 and J is TRBJ2-7; 13 nucleotides agree with TRBD2. The CDR3 totals 16 residues. CDR1 SGHRS and CDR2 YFSETQ come from the germline V gene. The trim removed 6 bases at V and 1 base at J, leaving 7 bases unmatched.

There are a few counts of this clone. The V call is TRBV2, the J call TRBJ1-2; the D gene is possibly TRBD1 (6 bases). V lost 6 bases and J 3 bases, leaving 14 bases between the germline ends. The CDR3 extends over 14 amino acids. CDR1 is SNHLY, CDR2 FYNNEI, per germline. In DNA form, the CDR3 reads TGTGCCAGCAGACCGGACAGAGGCGACTATGGCTACACCTTC. Amino acid sequence: CASRPDRGDYGYTF.

The chain employs TRBV29-1 and TRBJ2-5, with TRBD2 matching over 12 bases. V trimming: 6 bases; J trimming: 4 bases; junction bases outside the gene matches: 3. The CDR3 extends over 13 amino acids. Germline CDR1 reads SQVTM; CDR2 reads ANQGSEA. Here the CDR3 reads CSVLGLAGETQYF. CDR3 coding DNA: TGCAGCGTCCTGGGACTAGCGGGAGAGACCCAGTACTTC.

The chain joins TRBV25-1 to TRBJ1-3, with 8 positions matching TRBD1. This CDR3 spans 15 amino acids. Germline V CDR1 and CDR2: MGHDK, SYGVNS. J was trimmed by 6 bases and V by 0 bases; bases with no gene match: 4. CDR3: CASSEYPDRANTIYF. The CDR3 nucleotides are TGTGCCAGCAGTGAATATCCGGACAGGGCAAACACCATATATTTT.

The V call is TRBV15, the J call TRBJ2-5; D may be TRBD1 (6 bases). V lost 2 bases and J lost 2, with 9 bases in between. This CDR3 is 14 amino acids long. The V gene's germline CDR1 is LNHNV and CDR2 YYDKDF (reference sequence). The CDR3 protein is CATSRRQVQETQYF. Written as DNA, the CDR3 is TGTGCCACCAGCAGAAGACAGGTTCAAGAGACCCAGTACTTC.

The chain is built from TRBV27 and TRBJ1-1, with TRBD1 as a possible D gene (5 bases). V was cut by 0 bases and J by 5 bases, with 7 bases left in between. CDR1 and CDR2 from the germline V gene are MNHEY and SMNVEV (reference sequence). The CDR3 is 13 residues long. CDR3 nucleotide sequence: TGTGCCAGCAGTTTATCGGCAGGGACTGAAGCTTTCTTT. Protein: CASSLSAGTEAFF.

This clone was observed a few times. The chain employs TRBV7-9 and TRBJ1-2; D is unresolved. Germline V gene lookup returns CDR1 SEHNR and CDR2 FQNEAQ (reference sequence). This CDR3 has 12 residues. The V end lost 5 bases, the J end lost 4 bases, and 8 bases lay between the germline ends. CDR3 loop: CASSPDFYGYTF. In nucleotides, the CDR3 is TGTGCCAGCAGCCCCGACTTCTATGGCTACACCTTC.